The 7 T cell receptor beta chains below were found in one sample sequenced in a study of Graves' ophthalmopathy and Graves' hyperthyroidism. RNA served as the template for amplifying TCR beta CDR3 regions. Investigators did first-round RT-PCR with HTBI primers, then second-round multiplex PCR. TCRdb itself ran the multiplex PCR reads through MiXCR, one entry per CDR3 protein. The table has around 1.1 million distinct CDR3 sequences, roughly 35% seen once. The sequencing input was peripheral blood or thyroid tissue (not recorded which). Every receptor here comes from an adult man with Graves' hyperthyroidism.

In the case of this clonotype: A much more abundant neighbour one base away suggests this may be a read error. The chain couples TRBV14 to TRBJ1-1, with D possibly being TRBD1 (6 bases). The CDR3 is 16 amino acids. CDR1 SGHDN and CDR2 FVKESK come from the germline V gene. CDR3 nucleotide sequence: TGTGTCAGCAGCCAAGGGGGGCGGGCGTTGGACACTGAAGCTTTCTTT. It codes for CVSSQGGRALDTEAFF.

This clonotype was seen repeatedly, ten times or more. J is TRBJ2-7 and V is TRBV5-1; the D is unclear. The V end lost 0 bases, the J end lost 6 bases, and 7 bases lay between the germline ends. The CDR3 has 12 residues. Germline CDR1 SGHRS, CDR2 YFSETQ. The CDR3 is CASSLEGGEQYF. The CDR3 DNA sequence: TGCGCCAGCAGCTTGGAAGGCGGCGAGCAGTACTTC.

The chain has TRBV12-3 or TRBV12-4 and TRBJ1-5, with TRBD1 identical over 12 bases. The CDR3 length is 15 residues. J lost 8 bases, V lost 6 bases, and 8 bases had no gene match. CDR3 DNA sequence: TGTGCCAGCAGCCTTGGGACAGGGGGCAGGAAGCCCCAGCATTTT. Translation: CASSLGTGGRKPQHF.

V usage is TRBV3-2 and J usage is TRBJ1-2; the table calls TRBD1, which could not be checked here. TRBV3-2 corresponds to a pseudogene. The CDR3 extends over 16 amino acids. CDR3 loop: CANSPRDRGQDYGYTF. CDR3 nucleotides: TGTGCCAACAGCCCTCGGGACAGGGGGCAGGACTATGGCTACACCTTC.

This clonotype was recorded many times. CDR3: CATSSPSRDTTYEQYF. CDR3 nucleotide sequence: TGTGCCACCAGCTCGCCCTCACGGGACACTACCTACGAGCAGTACTTC. This chain joins TRBV15 and TRBJ2-7; the D gene is possibly TRBD1 (6 bases). V was shortened by 5 bases and J by 2 bases, with 19 bases between the two germline ends. CDR1 and CDR2 from the germline V gene are LNHNV and YYDKDF (reference sequence). The CDR3 is 16 amino acids.

This clonotype was seen only a few times. The chain has TRBV5-1 and TRBJ2-7, with D tentatively TRBD1 (6 bases). This CDR3 has 16 residues. V lost 4 bases and J 3 bases, leaving 20 bases between the germline ends. CDR1 is SGHRS, CDR2 YFSETQ, per germline. DNA of the CDR3: TGCGCCAGCAGCCTGTACAGGGTTGGGAGCAACTACGAGCAGTACTTC. Amino acids: CASSLYRVGSNYEQYF.

The CDR3 DNA follows: TGTGCCAGCACCCAAACGGCAACAGATACGCAGTATTTT. Translated: CASTQTATDTQYF. The genes are TRBV7-8 and TRBJ2-3; D call uncertain. V lost 7 bases, J lost 3 bases, and 11 bases lay in between. CDR1 is SGHVS, CDR2 FQNEAQ, per germline. CDR3 size: 13 residues.